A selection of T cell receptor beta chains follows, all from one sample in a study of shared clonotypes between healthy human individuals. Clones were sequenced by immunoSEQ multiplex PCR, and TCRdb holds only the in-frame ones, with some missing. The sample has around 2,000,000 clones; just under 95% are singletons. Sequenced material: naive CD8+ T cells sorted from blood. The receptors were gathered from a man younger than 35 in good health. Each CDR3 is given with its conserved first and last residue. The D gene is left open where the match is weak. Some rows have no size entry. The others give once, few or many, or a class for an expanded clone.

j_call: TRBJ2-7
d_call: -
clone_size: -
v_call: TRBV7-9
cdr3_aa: CASSSLIFEQYF
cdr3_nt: TGTGCCAGCAGCTCGCTCATCTTTGAGCAGTACTTC

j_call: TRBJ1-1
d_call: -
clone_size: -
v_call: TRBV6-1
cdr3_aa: CASSENGYTEAFF
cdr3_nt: TGTGCCAGCAGTGAAAACGGTTACACTGAAGCTTTCTTT

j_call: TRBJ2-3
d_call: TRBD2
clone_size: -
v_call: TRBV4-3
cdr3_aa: CASSQDSGRFTDTQYF
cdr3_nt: TGCGCCAGCAGCCAAGATAGCGGGAGGTTCACAGATACGCAGTATTTT

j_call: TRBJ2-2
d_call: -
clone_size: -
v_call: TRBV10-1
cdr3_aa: CASSSPYTGELFF
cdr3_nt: TGCGCCAGCAGCAGCCCTTACACCGGGGAGCTGTTTTTT

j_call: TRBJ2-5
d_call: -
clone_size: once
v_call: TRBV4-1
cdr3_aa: CASSQETSQETQYF
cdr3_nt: TGCGCCAGCAGCCAAGAGACTAGCCAAGAGACCCAGTACTTC

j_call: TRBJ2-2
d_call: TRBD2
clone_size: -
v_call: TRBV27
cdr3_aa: CASSLWGLAGHTGELFF
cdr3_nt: TGTGCCAGCAGTTTATGGGGACTAGCGGGTCACACCGGGGAGCTGTTTTTT

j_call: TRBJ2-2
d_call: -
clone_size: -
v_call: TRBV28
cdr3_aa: CASSQRTVTNTGELFF
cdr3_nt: TGTGCCAGCAGCCAAAGGACAGTAACGAACACCGGGGAGCTGTTTTTT

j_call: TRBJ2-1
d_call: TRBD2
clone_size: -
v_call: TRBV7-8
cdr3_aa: CASSLLRLAGARSYNEQFF
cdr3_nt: TGTGCCAGCAGCTTGCTCCGACTAGCGGGGGCCCGCTCCTACAATGAGCAGTTCTTC

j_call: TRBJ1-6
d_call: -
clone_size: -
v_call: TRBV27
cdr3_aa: CASSPATSELSSYNSPLHF
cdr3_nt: TGTGCCAGCAGTCCCGCCACGTCCGAACTGAGCTCCTATAATTCACCCCTCCACTTT

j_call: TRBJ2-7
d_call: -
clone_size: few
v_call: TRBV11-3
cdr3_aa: CASSLIVSAGEQYF
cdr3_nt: TGTGCCAGCAGCTTAATCGTGTCCGCGGGAGAGCAGTACTTC

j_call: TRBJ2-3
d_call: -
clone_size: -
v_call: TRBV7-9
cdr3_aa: CASSPPGQSTDTQYF
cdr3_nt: TGTGCCAGCAGCCCCCCTGGGCAGAGCACAGATACGCAGTATTTT

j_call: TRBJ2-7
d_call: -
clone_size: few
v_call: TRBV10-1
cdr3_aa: CASSESVTYEQYF
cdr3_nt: TGCGCCAGCAGTGAGTCGGTTACCTACGAGCAGTACTTC

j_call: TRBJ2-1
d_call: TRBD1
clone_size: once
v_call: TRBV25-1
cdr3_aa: CASSGFLGQGEGNEQFF
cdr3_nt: TGTGCCAGCAGTGGGTTCTTGGGACAGGGGGAGGGGAATGAGCAGTTCTTC

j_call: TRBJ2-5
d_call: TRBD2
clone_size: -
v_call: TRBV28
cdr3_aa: CASSLRLAGEGWEKETQYF
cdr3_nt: TGTGCCAGCAGTTTGAGGCTAGCGGGGGAGGGTTGGGAAAAAGAGACCCAGTACTTC

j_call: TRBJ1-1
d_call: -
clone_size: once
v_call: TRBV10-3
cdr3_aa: CAISDPSDNTEAFF
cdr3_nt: TGTGCCATCAGTGATCCTTCCGATAACACTGAAGCTTTCTTT

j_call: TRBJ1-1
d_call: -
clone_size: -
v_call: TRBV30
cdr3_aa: CAWSVWQGPNTEAFF
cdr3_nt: TGTGCCTGGAGTGTTTGGCAGGGACCGAACACTGAAGCTTTCTTT